The 11 T cell receptor beta chains below come from one sample, sequenced in a study of cytomegalovirus exposure and HLA in healthy donors. Primers: 60 Vbeta forward and 13 Jbeta reverse. Sequencing was performed with immunoSEQ multiplex PCR; in TCRdb, only in-frame clones are kept and a portion is missing. The table includes about 200,000 clones, about 77% detected once. Sequenced input: PBMCs. Receptors originate from a woman younger than 45 in good health and CMV-seronegative.

The J gene is TRBJ2-5, the V gene TRBV6-5; possibly TRBD1 for D (5 bases). The CDR3 length is 13 residues. Germline CDR1 and CDR2: MNHEY and SVGAGI. The V and J ends lost 6 bases and 5 bases respectively, with 13 bases between them. The CDR3 sequence is CASSRQSGETQYF. CDR3 DNA sequence: TGTGCCAGCAGCAGACAGTCAGGGGAGACCCAGTACTTC.

This clone was detected once. The chain employs TRBV4-1 and TRBJ2-2, with a possible D match to TRBD2 (5 bases). Germline loops: CDR1 MGHRA, CDR2 YSYEKL. There are 16 residues in the CDR3. V was pared by 2 bases and J by 1 base, with 11 bases between. The CDR3 sequence is CASSQRVRENTGELFF. The DNA for the CDR3 is TGCGCCAGCAGCCAACGGGTACGGGAGAACACCGGGGAGCTGTTTTTT.

The chain uses TRBV29-1 and TRBJ2-7; maybe TRBD2 (5 bases). The CDR3 contains 12 residues. V was shortened by 3 bases and J by 5 bases, with 11 bases between the two germline ends. CDR1 is SQVTM, CDR2 ANQGSEA, per germline. CDR3 sequence: CSVDGKKDEQYF. In DNA, the CDR3 is TGCAGCGTTGACGGGAAAAAGGACGAGCAGTACTTC.

The V gene is TRBV7-9, the J gene TRBJ2-1, with TRBD1 as a possible D gene (6 bases). The ends were cut back, 6 bases at V and 10 bases at J, with 16 bases in the middle. Per the germline V gene, CDR1 is SEHNR and CDR2 is FQNEAQ (reference sequence). This CDR3 contains 13 residues. CDR3 nucleotides: TGTGCCAGCAGTTTTACAGGGCGTGACGAGCAGTTCTTC. Translation: CASSFTGRDEQFF.

The V gene is TRBV4-1, the J gene TRBJ2-3; D is perhaps TRBD2 (6 bases). CDR3 length: 14 amino acids. Germline lookup yields CDR1 MGHRA and CDR2 YSYEKL. Trimming stripped 4 bases from V and 2 bases from J, with 10 bases between. The CDR3 DNA reads as TGCGCCAGCAGCCGGGAGCGGGTCACAGATACGCAGTATTTT. Residues: CASSRERVTDTQYF.

This clone was detected many times. The chain joins TRBV10-1 to TRBJ2-1; D ambiguous. The germline V gene encodes CDR1 WNHNN and CDR2 SYGVQD (reference sequence). The CDR3 is 14 residues long. V gave up 0 bases and J gave up 4 bases, with 7 bases separating them. Here the CDR3 reads CASSESIEYNEQFF. The DNA for the CDR3 is TGCGCCAGCAGTGAGTCGATAGAATACAATGAGCAGTTCTTC.

This chain links TRBV10-3 with TRBJ1-4, with D unresolved. This CDR3 region has 15 residues. Germline V gives CDR1 ENHRY, CDR2 SYGVKD. V lost 3 bases, J lost 0 bases, and 8 bases lay in between. Written as DNA, the CDR3 is TGTGCCATCAGTGATACAGCAACAACTAATGAAAAACTGTTTTTT. Amino acids: CAISDTATTNEKLFF.

This chain connects TRBV18 to TRBJ1-2; D possibly corresponds to TRBD1 (5 bases). The germline V gene encodes CDR1 KGHSH and CDR2 LQKENI. This CDR3 region has 15 residues. Trimming cost V 0 bases and J 4 bases, with 12 bases left between them. CDR3 sequence: CASSPPGPAVYGYTF. The CDR3 DNA sequence: TGTGCCAGCTCACCACCGGGGCCAGCAGTCTATGGCTACACCTTC.

The V gene is TRBV30, the J gene TRBJ2-5; 9 bases line up with TRBD2. The germline V gene has CDR1 GTSNPN and CDR2 SVGIG (reference sequence). The CDR3 has 16 amino acids. V lost 2 bases and J lost 0; bases outside the gene matches: 7. The CDR3 spells CAWSPGLARNQETQYF. CDR3 bases: TGTGCCTGGAGTCCGGGACTAGCCCGAAACCAAGAGACCCAGTACTTC.

The V gene is TRBV19, the J gene TRBJ1-5; 7 nucleotides match TRBD1. The CDR3 runs to 17 residues. The trim removed 6 bases at V and 0 bases at J, leaving 11 bases unmatched. CDR1 and CDR2 (germline): LNHDA, SQIVND (reference sequence). CDR3 nucleotide sequence: TGTGCCAGTAGCAAGATTACAGGGGTATATAGCAATCAGCCCCAGCATTTT. As protein: CASSKITGVYSNQPQHF.

This chain uses TRBV30 with TRBJ2-1, with 12 positions matching TRBD2. V shed 0 bases and J 2 bases; nucleotides not matched to a gene: 2. CDR3 length: 16 amino acids. CDR1 GTSNPN and CDR2 SVGIG come from the germline V gene (reference sequence). For the CDR3, the DNA is TGTGCCTGGAGTGTTTGGACTAGCGGGGCCTACAATGAGCAGTTCTTC. This translates into CAWSVWTSGAYNEQFF.